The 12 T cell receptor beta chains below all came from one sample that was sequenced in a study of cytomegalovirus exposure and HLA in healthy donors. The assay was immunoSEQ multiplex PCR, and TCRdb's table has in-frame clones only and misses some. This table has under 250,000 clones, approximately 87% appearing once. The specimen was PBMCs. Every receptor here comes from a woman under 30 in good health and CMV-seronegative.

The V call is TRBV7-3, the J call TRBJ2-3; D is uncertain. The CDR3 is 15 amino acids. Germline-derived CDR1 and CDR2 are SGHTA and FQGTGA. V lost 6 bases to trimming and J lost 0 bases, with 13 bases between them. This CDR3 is CASRYPVGSTDTQYF. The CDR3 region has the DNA TGTGCCAGCAGGTACCCGGTGGGGAGCACAGATACGCAGTATTTT.

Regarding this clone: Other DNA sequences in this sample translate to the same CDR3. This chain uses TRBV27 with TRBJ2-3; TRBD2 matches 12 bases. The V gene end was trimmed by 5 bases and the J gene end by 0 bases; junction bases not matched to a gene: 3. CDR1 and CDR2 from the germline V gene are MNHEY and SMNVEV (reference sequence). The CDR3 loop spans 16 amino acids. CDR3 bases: TGTGCCAGCAGTCTAGGGACTAGCGGGAGCACAGATACGCAGTATTTT. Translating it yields CASSLGTSGSTDTQYF.

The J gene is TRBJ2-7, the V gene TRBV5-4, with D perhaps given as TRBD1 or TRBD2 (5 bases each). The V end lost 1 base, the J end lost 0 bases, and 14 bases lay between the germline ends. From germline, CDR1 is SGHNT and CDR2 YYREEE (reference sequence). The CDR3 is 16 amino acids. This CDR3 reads CASSLTGGGFSYEQYF. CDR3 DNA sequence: TGTGCCAGCAGCTTGACAGGTGGGGGATTCTCCTACGAGCAGTACTTC.

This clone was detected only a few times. The CDR3, as DNA: TGCGCCAGCAGCTTGGGGCTAAAGGGAAACACTGAAGCTTTCTTT. Its translation is CASSLGLKGNTEAFF. The chain employs TRBV5-1 and TRBJ1-1; D not resolved. The CDR3 runs to 15 residues. Germline V gene data show CDR1 as SGHRS and CDR2 as YFSETQ. V was trimmed by 0 bases and J by 2 bases, leaving 11 bases between them.

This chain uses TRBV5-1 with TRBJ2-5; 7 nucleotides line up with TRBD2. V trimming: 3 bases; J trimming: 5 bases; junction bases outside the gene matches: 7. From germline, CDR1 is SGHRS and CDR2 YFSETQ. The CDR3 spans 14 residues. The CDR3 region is CASSSTGGAETQYF. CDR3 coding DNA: TGCGCCAGCAGCTCGACGGGGGGAGCGGAGACCCAGTACTTC.

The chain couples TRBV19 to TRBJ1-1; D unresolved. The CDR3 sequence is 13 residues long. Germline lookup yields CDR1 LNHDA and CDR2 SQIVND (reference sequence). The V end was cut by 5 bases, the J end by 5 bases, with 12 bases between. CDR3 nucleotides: TGTGCCAGTAGTGGGTGGGCGGAGACTGAAGCTTTCTTT. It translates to CASSGWAETEAFF.

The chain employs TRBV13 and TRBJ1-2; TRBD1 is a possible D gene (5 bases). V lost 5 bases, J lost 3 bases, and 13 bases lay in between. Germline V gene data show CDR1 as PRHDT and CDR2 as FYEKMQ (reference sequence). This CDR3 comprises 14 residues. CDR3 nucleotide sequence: TGTGCCAGCAGCCCTCGGGGACTGTACTATGGCTACACCTTC. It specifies CASSPRGLYYGYTF.

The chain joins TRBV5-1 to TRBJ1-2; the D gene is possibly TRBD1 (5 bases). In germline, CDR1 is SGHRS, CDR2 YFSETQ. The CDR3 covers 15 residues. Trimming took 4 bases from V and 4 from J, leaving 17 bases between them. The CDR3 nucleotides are TGCGCCAGCAGCCCCTGGGACCCAATCCTCTATGGCTACACCTTC. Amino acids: CASSPWDPILYGYTF.

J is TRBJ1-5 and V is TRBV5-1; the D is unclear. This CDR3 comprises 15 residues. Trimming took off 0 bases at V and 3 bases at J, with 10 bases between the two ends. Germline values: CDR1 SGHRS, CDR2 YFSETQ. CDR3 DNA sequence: TGCGCCAGCAGCTTGGGTGCGGGGAACAATCAGCCCCAGCATTTT. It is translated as CASSLGAGNNQPQHF.

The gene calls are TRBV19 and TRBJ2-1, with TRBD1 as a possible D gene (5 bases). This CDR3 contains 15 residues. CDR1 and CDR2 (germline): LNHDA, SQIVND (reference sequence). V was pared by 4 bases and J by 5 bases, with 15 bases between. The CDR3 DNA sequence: TGTGCCAGTAGTACCTACAGGAATGTGGACAATGAGCAGTTCTTC. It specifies CASSTYRNVDNEQFF.

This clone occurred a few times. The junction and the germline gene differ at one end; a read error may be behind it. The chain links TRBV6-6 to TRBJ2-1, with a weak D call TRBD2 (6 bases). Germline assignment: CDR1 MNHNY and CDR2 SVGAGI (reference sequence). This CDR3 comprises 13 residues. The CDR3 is CASNWDSSNEQFF. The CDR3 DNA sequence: TGTGCCAGCAACTGGGACTCCTCCAATGAGCAGTTCTTC.

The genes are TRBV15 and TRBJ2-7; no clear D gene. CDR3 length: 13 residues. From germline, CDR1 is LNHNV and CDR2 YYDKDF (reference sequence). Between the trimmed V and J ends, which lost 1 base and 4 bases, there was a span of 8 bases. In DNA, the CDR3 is TGTGCCACCAGCAGAGTCGGAGAGTACGAGCAGTACTTC. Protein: CATSRVGEYEQYF.